The 26 T cell receptor beta chains listed next were all sequenced from one sample in a study of spatial heterogeneity in lung cancer. The time point here: blood at routine non-recurrence follow-up after resection. TCRdb called the 5' RACE reads again in MiXCR, with one record for every CDR3 protein. The sample includes about 45,000 distinct CDR3 sequences, 22% of them seen just once. The sequenced sample was PBMCs, obtained at follow-up. These receptors originate from a female donor with early-stage non-small cell lung cancer.

This clonotype was picked up many times. This chain connects TRBV5-4 to TRBJ2-3, with D unresolved. Trimming removed 0 bases at V and 2 bases at J, with 4 bases between. CDR1 and CDR2 (germline): SGHNT, YYREEE (reference sequence). This CDR3 contains 13 residues. The CDR3 reads CASSLVSTDTQYF. Here the CDR3 DNA reads TGTGCCAGCAGCTTGGTCTCCACAGATACGCAGTATTTT.

This clonotype was counted many times. CDR3 residues: CASSPPQGVYEQYF. CDR3 DNA: TGTGCCAGCTCACCACCCCAGGGGGTGTACGAGCAGTACTTC. V gene TRBV18 combines with J gene TRBJ2-7; 7 nucleotides agree with TRBD1. The CDR3 runs 14 residues. V lost 0 bases, J lost 4 bases, and 3 bases stayed unmatched. Germline CDR1 reads KGHSH; CDR2 reads LQKENI.

This sequence joins TRBV5-6 and TRBJ1-6; D remains ambiguous. CDR3 length: 13 residues. The germline V gene encodes CDR1 SGHDT and CDR2 YYEEEE. V was clipped by 4 bases and J by 7 bases, with 9 bases between them. The CDR3 nucleotides are TGTGCCAGCAGCCCCCGACTGAATTCACCCCTCCACTTT. It codes for CASSPRLNSPLHF.

This clonotype was observed at least ten times. Written as DNA, the CDR3 is TGCGCCAGCAGCTTAGGGACGGGCGAGCAGTACTTC. It codes for CASSLGTGEQYF. The chain employs TRBV5-1 and TRBJ2-7; D may match TRBD1 or TRBD2 (5 bases each). This CDR3 contains 12 residues. Per the germline V gene, CDR1 is SGHRS and CDR2 is YFSETQ. V lost 2 bases to trimming and J lost 6 bases, with 9 bases between them. Drawing the rest from reference TRBV5-1 and TRBJ2-7, the complete variable domain is KAGVTQTPRYLIKTRGQQVTLSCSPISGHRSVSWYQQTPGQGLQFLFEYFSETQRNKGNFPGRFSGRQFSNSRSEMNVSTLELGDSALYLCASSLGTGEQYFGPGTRLTVT.

This clonotype has a count of ten or more. The CDR3 reads CASSHLLRGTEAFF. The CDR3 nucleotides read TGTGCCAGCAGCCACCTATTGAGGGGCACTGAAGCTTTCTTT. The V call is TRBV4-2, the J call TRBJ1-1; D perhaps matches TRBD1 (5 bases). There are 14 residues in the CDR3. V lost 3 bases, J lost 4 bases, and 12 bases lay in between. Per germline, CDR1 LGHNA and CDR2 YNFKEQ.

This clonotype was observed many times. The chain carries TRBV3-1 and TRBJ2-2, with 10 bases that match TRBD2. This CDR3 spans 16 amino acids. V dropped 4 bases and J dropped 2; count of bases not matched to a gene: 4. Germline CDR1 is LGHDT and CDR2 is YNNKEL (reference sequence). The chain's CDR3 is CASSRTSGINTGELFF. Written as DNA, the CDR3 is TGTGCCAGCAGCCGGACTAGCGGTATTAACACCGGGGAGCTGTTTTTT.

This clonotype was detected only a few times. The rearrangement uses TRBV6-1 and TRBJ2-1; maybe TRBD1 (6 bases). The CDR3 loop spans 13 amino acids. CDR1 is MNHNS, CDR2 SASEGT, per germline. Trimming removed 4 bases at V and 8 bases at J, with 12 bases between. The CDR3 region has the DNA TGTGCCAGCAGTGGTCAGGGGTGGGATGAGCAGTTCTTC. It encodes CASSGQGWDEQFF.

This clonotype was observed many times. The J gene is TRBJ2-1, the V gene TRBV6-1, with 8 bases fitting TRBD2. CDR3 length: 14 residues. Trimming at V came to 5 bases and at J to 5 bases, leaving 5 bases not matched to a gene. Germline CDR1 and CDR2: MNHNS and SASEGT. The CDR3 coding sequence is TGTGCCAGCAGTCCGGGGGGGTTTAACAATGAGCAGTTCTTC. Translating gives CASSPGGFNNEQFF.

The rearrangement joins TRBV5-5 to TRBJ1-1, with TRBD1 as a possible D gene (5 bases). Germline V CDR1 and CDR2: SGHKS, YYEKEE (reference sequence). The CDR3 is 14 amino acids. V was clipped by 4 bases and J by 4 bases, with 14 bases between them. The CDR3 DNA follows: TGTGCCAGCAGCCTCCAGGGAGGAGGCACTGAAGCTTTCTTT. Its translation: CASSLQGGGTEAFF.

The table lists this clonotype with many counts. The rearrangement links TRBV12-3 or TRBV12-4 to TRBJ2-5, with 8 positions matching TRBD2. This CDR3 is built from 15 residues. V lost 4 bases to trimming and J lost 5 bases; unmatched junction nucleotides: 9. The DNA for the CDR3 is TGTGCCAGCAGTTCTAGCTCAGCGGGAGTGGAGACCCAGTACTTC. Translation gives CASSSSSAGVETQYF.

In its sample, this clonotype was seen many times. The rearrangement links TRBV18 to TRBJ2-3; no clear D. This CDR3 spans 15 amino acids. Germline V gene sequence: CDR1 KGHSH, CDR2 LQKENI. V was trimmed by 2 bases and J by 2 bases, leaving 11 bases between them. The CDR3 nucleotides read TGTGCCAGCTCACCAAGTTCACAGTTCACAGATACGCAGTATTTT. Its protein is CASSPSSQFTDTQYF.

The J gene is TRBJ1-2, the V gene TRBV10-3; D might be TRBD1 (5 bases). The CDR3 covers 17 residues. CDR1 ENHRY and CDR2 SYGVKD come from the germline V gene. Trimming took off 5 bases at V and 0 bases at J, with 19 bases between the two ends. This chain's CDR3 is CAISQPRQLLPNYGYTF. DNA for the CDR3: TGTGCCATCAGTCAACCCCGACAGCTACTCCCTAACTATGGCTACACCTTC.

This sequence joins TRBV12-3 or TRBV12-4 and TRBJ2-5; tentatively, D is TRBD1 or TRBD2 (6 bases each). The CDR3 spans 13 residues. The V end lost 2 bases, the J end lost 7 bases, and 11 bases lay between the germline ends. In DNA form, the CDR3 reads TGTGCCAGCAGTTTATCCGGAGGGGGGACCCAGTACTTC. Translation gives CASSLSGGGTQYF.

This clonotype was seen many times. The rearrangement uses TRBV11-2 and TRBJ2-5; D may match TRBD1 or TRBD2 (5 bases each). The V end was cut by 2 bases, the J end by 3 bases, with 10 bases between. The length of the CDR3 is 14 residues. The V gene's germline CDR1 is SGHAT and CDR2 FQNNGV. CDR3 region: CASSLIGAEETQYF. The CDR3 region has the DNA TGTGCCAGCAGCTTAATCGGGGCAGAAGAGACCCAGTACTTC.

This clonotype occurred a few times. The chain joins TRBV6-5 to TRBJ2-6; 11 nucleotides agree with TRBD2. CDR3 length: 17 amino acids. Per germline, CDR1 MNHEY and CDR2 SVGAGI. The trim removed 5 bases at V and 0 bases at J, leaving 3 bases unmatched. CDR3 nucleotide sequence: TGTGCCAGCAGTAGACTAGCGGGGAGCTCTGGGGCCAACGTCCTGACTTTC. Protein product: CASSRLAGSSGANVLTF.

This sequence joins TRBV20-1 and TRBJ1-5; D may be TRBD1 (5 bases). CDR3 length: 14 residues. Germline assignment: CDR1 DFQATT and CDR2 SNEGSKA (reference sequence). Trimming left V 0 bases short and J 8 bases short, with 14 bases between. The CDR3 sequence is CSAREGLSTEPQHF. In DNA, the CDR3 is TGCAGTGCTAGAGAGGGACTGTCGACGGAGCCCCAGCATTTT.

The rearrangement uses TRBV18 and TRBJ2-7; 8 bases fit TRBD2. Germline CDR1 reads KGHSH; CDR2 reads LQKENI. The CDR3 is 14 residues long. Germline trimming cut 3 bases from V and 3 bases from J; bases unmatched to any gene: 4. CDR3 coding DNA: TGTGCCAGCTCACCGCGAAGCGGGAGCTACGAGCAGTACTTC. Its translation is CASSPRSGSYEQYF.

This clonotype occurred many times. This rearrangement joins TRBV12-3 or TRBV12-4 to TRBJ1-1; D unclear. The CDR3 covers 13 residues. V lost 4 bases and J 1 base, leaving 7 bases between the germline ends. CDR3 residues: CASSWTENTEAFF. The CDR3 coding sequence is TGTGCCAGCAGTTGGACGGAGAACACTGAAGCTTTCTTT.

Many counts were recorded for this clonotype. The chain has TRBV19 and TRBJ2-7; TRBD2 might be the D (6 bases). Per germline, CDR1 LNHDA and CDR2 SQIVND (reference sequence). Trimming cost V 7 bases and J 4 bases, with 17 bases left between them. This CDR3 has 14 residues. The CDR3 sequence is CASNEGLNRYEQYV. The CDR3 DNA reads as TGTGCCAGTAATGAGGGACTTAACCGATACGAGCAGTACGTC.

This clonotype was seen more than once but under ten times. The chain recombines TRBV7-2 with TRBJ1-3, with 7 bases fitting TRBD1. The trim removed 5 bases at V and 3 bases at J, leaving 4 bases unmatched. Germline assignment: CDR1 SGHTA and CDR2 FQGNSA. The CDR3 length is 14 residues. CDR3 DNA: TGTGCCAGCAGCCCTGGGACAGTTGGAAACACCATATATTTT. Its protein product is CASSPGTVGNTIYF.

This clonotype came up many times. CDR3 in DNA: TGCAGTGCTAGGAATAGCGGGAAAGTTTTCAATGAGCAGTTCTTC. This translates into CSARNSGKVFNEQFF. This sequence joins TRBV20-1 and TRBJ2-1; 8 bases match TRBD2. The CDR3 length is 15 residues. V lost 3 bases and J lost 6; bases outside the gene matches: 10. Germline-derived CDR1 and CDR2 are DFQATT and SNEGSKA (reference sequence).

There are many counts of this clonotype. V and J are TRBV6-6 and TRBJ1-1, with TRBD1 matching over 8 bases. This CDR3 contains 16 residues. V lost 2 bases, J lost 9 bases, and 14 bases stayed unmatched. CDR1 is MNHNY and CDR2 is SVGAGI in the germline V gene (reference sequence). The CDR3 loop reads CASSYPTGTGFPQAFF. CDR3 bases: TGTGCCAGCAGTTACCCCACCGGGACAGGTTTCCCCCAAGCTTTCTTT.

This clonotype occurred many times. CDR3 region: CASSRELQGGYTF. CDR3 in DNA: TGCGCCAGCAGTCGTGAACTCCAGGGAGGCTACACCTTC. This chain links TRBV10-2 with TRBJ1-2; a possible D gene is TRBD1 (5 bases). Germline CDR1 is WSHSY and CDR2 is SAAADI. The CDR3 spans 13 residues. V was trimmed by 5 bases and J by 8 bases, leaving 15 bases between them.

The chain employs TRBV7-2 and TRBJ2-3; a possible D gene is TRBD2 (7 bases). V dropped 5 bases and J dropped 3 bases, with 15 bases sitting between them. Germline-derived CDR1 and CDR2 are SGHTA and FQGNSA. The CDR3 contains 15 residues. The CDR3 is CASSPLGGPTDTQYF. DNA for the CDR3: TGTGCCAGCAGCCCGCTGGGGGGGCCGACAGATACGCAGTATTTT.

This clonotype was found a few times. V gene TRBV7-2 combines with J gene TRBJ1-5; the D gene is possibly TRBD1 (6 bases). The germline V gene encodes CDR1 SGHTA and CDR2 FQGNSA. This CDR3 has 16 amino acids. V dropped 1 base and J dropped 7 bases, with 17 bases sitting between them. In DNA, the CDR3 is TGTGCCAGCAGCTTAGGGCCCCTACAGGGAAGGCAGCCCCAGCATTTT. Its translation: CASSLGPLQGRQPQHF.

The table lists this clonotype with a few counts. This chain uses TRBV14 with TRBJ2-3; the D gene is possibly TRBD2 (6 bases). From germline, CDR1 is SGHDN and CDR2 FVKESK. CDR3 length: 15 residues. The V gene lost 6 bases and the J gene lost 0 bases, with 13 bases spanning the gap. The CDR3 region has the DNA TGTGCCAGCAGTCGAGGGCTAGCGAGCACAGATACGCAGTATTTT. Protein: CASSRGLASTDTQYF.